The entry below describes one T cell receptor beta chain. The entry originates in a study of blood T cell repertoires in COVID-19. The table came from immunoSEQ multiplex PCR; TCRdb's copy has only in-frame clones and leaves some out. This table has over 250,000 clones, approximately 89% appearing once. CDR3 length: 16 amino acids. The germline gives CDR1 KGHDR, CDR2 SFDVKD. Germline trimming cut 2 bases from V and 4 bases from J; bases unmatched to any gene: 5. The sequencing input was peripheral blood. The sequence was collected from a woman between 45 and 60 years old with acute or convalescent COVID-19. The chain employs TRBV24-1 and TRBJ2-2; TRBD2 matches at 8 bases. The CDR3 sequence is CATSDYRLAGTGELFF. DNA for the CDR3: TGTGCCACCAGTGATTATAGGCTAGCGGGCACCGGGGAGCTGTTTTTT.